One and the same sample provided the 16 T cell receptor beta chains below, sequenced in a study of T-cell memory formation after mild COVID-19. TCRdb re-called the 5' RACE reads through MiXCR, storing one row per CDR3 protein. Found here are 350,000 to 500,000 distinct CDR3 sequences, 20% of them singletons; the top ten hold around 9.2%. The sample taken for sequencing was PBMCs or a T cell subset sorted from them (not recorded which). These receptors were taken from an adult woman who had mild COVID-19 (a few samples of this study predate the infection). Cell type and time point are not known.

The V gene is TRBV3-1, the J gene TRBJ1-1; TRBD1 matches at 11 bases. After removal of 3 bases from V and 10 bases from J, the junction contained 4 bases not matched to a gene. Germline CDR1 LGHDT, CDR2 YNNKEL (reference sequence). The CDR3 covers 13 residues. CDR3 amino acids: CASSQEGTGGAFF. The DNA of the CDR3 is TGTGCCAGCAGCCAGGAGGGGACAGGGGGAGCTTTCTTT.

The chain has TRBV20-1 and TRBJ1-1; possible D gene TRBD1, 6 bases. The CDR3 has 14 residues. V was clipped by 0 bases and J by 3 bases, with 11 bases between them. Germline V gene data show CDR1 as DFQATT and CDR2 as SNEGSKA (reference sequence). As DNA, the CDR3 is TGCAGTGCTAGAGATCTAGGACAGCACACTGAAGCTTTCTTT. Translating it yields CSARDLGQHTEAFF.

The rearrangement joins TRBV6-6 to TRBJ1-1, with TRBD1 as a possible D gene (6 bases). The V end was cut by 6 bases, the J end by 10 bases, with 9 bases between. This CDR3 region has 10 residues. From germline, CDR1 is MNHNY and CDR2 SVGAGI (reference sequence). The CDR3: CASRAGVAFF. The DNA of the CDR3 is TGTGCCAGCAGGGCAGGGGTAGCTTTCTTT.

The chain has TRBV6-5 and TRBJ2-5; D not resolved. The V end was cut by 6 bases, the J end by 3 bases, with 8 bases between. Germline V gives CDR1 MNHEY, CDR2 SVGAGI. This CDR3 has 12 residues. CDR3 residues: CASRTHEETQYF. CDR3 DNA: TGTGCCAGCAGAACCCACGAAGAGACCCAGTACTTC.

V gene TRBV20-1 combines with J gene TRBJ2-4, with a possible D match to TRBD2 (5 bases). The CDR3 sequence is 14 residues long. The V gene's germline CDR1 is DFQATT and CDR2 SNEGSKA (reference sequence). With 6 bases removed from V and 3 bases from J, the gap between germline ends came to 15 bases. The CDR3 spells CSAGPDWGKNIQYF. As DNA, the CDR3 is TGCAGTGCCGGCCCGGACTGGGGCAAAAACATTCAGTACTTC.

The CDR3 spells CASSYQVESSYNEQFF. The CDR3 nucleotides read TGCGCCAGCAGCTACCAAGTTGAGAGCTCCTACAATGAGCAGTTCTTC. The chain is built from TRBV5-1 and TRBJ2-1; D remains unclear. Germline CDR1 reads SGHRS; CDR2 reads YFSETQ. The length of the CDR3 is 16 residues. The V and J ends lost 3 bases and 0 bases respectively, with 13 bases between them. Full variable domain (remainder filled in from reference TRBV5-1 and TRBJ2-1): KAGVTQTPRYLIKTRGQQVTLSCSPISGHRSVSWYQQTPGQGLQFLFEYFSETQRNKGNFPGRFSGRQFSNSRSEMNVSTLELGDSALYLCASSYQVESSYNEQFFGPGTRLTVL.

This clonotype was counted a few times. The chain uses TRBV20-1 and TRBJ2-1; 14 positions agree with TRBD2. V trimming: 7 bases; J trimming: 6 bases; junction bases outside the gene matches: 14. Germline CDR1 and CDR2: DFQATT and SNEGSKA (reference sequence). The CDR3 is 17 amino acids. This CDR3 reads CSVVTSGGAYLINEQFF. In DNA, the CDR3 is TGCAGTGTTGTGACTAGCGGGGGGGCTTACTTGATCAATGAGCAGTTCTTC.

J is TRBJ2-6 and V is TRBV7-6; D remains unclear. Germline CDR1 and CDR2: SGHVS and FNYEAQ. This CDR3 has 16 amino acids. V gave up 1 base and J gave up 4 bases, with 11 bases separating them. The CDR3 DNA sequence: TGTGCCAGCAGCTTAGGTCCGGGCTGGGGGGCCAACGTCCTGACTTTC. Translating gives CASSLGPGWGANVLTF. The variable domain in full, with the rest retrieved from reference TRBV7-6 and TRBJ2-6, is GAGVSQSPRYKVTKRGQDVALRCDPISGHVSLYWYRQALGQGPEFLTYFNYEAQQDKSGLPNDRFSAERPEGSISTLTIQRTEQRDSAMYRCASSLGPGWGANVLTFGAGSRLTVL.

This clonotype was detected only a few times. The rearrangement joins TRBV7-9 to TRBJ1-1; D remains ambiguous. The germline V gene encodes CDR1 SEHNR and CDR2 FQNEAQ (reference sequence). V lost 7 bases and J lost 7, with 7 bases in between. CDR3 size: 10 residues. Here the CDR3 reads CASTGSEAFF. CDR3 coding DNA: TGTGCCAGCACTGGGAGTGAAGCTTTCTTT. Full variable domain (rest looked up from reference TRBV7-9 and TRBJ1-1): DTGVSQNPRHKITKRGQNVTFRCDPISEHNRLYWYRQTLGQGPEFLTYFQNEAQLEKSRLLSDRFSAERPKGSFSTLEIQRTEQGDSAMYLCASTGSEAFFGQGTRLTVV.

The gene calls are TRBV30 and TRBJ2-7; the D gene is possibly TRBD2 (5 bases). Germline lookup yields CDR1 GTSNPN and CDR2 SVGIG (reference sequence). V was trimmed by 7 bases and J by 6 bases, leaving 10 bases between them. CDR3 length: 10 amino acids. CDR3 DNA sequence: TGTGCCTCTGGGAGCGTCGAGCAGTACTTC. The encoded protein is CASGSVEQYF.

The rearrangement uses TRBV12-3 or TRBV12-4 and TRBJ2-5, with a tentative D call TRBD1 (6 bases). Between the trimmed V and J ends, which lost 3 bases and 3 bases, there was a span of 11 bases. The length of the CDR3 is 14 residues. CDR3 amino acids: CASSLSKGEETQYF. The DNA of the CDR3 is TGTGCCAGCAGTTTGTCCAAGGGGGAAGAGACCCAGTACTTC.

This clonotype was detected a few times. The chain combines TRBV7-9 with TRBJ2-7; D possibly corresponds to TRBD2 (6 bases). In germline, CDR1 is SEHNR, CDR2 FQNEAQ (reference sequence). Trimming took off 8 bases at V and 2 bases at J, with 10 bases between the two ends. This CDR3 region has 12 residues. CDR3 in amino acids: CASAGLTYEQYF. The CDR3 DNA reads as TGTGCCAGCGCGGGGCTTACCTACGAGCAGTACTTC. Supplemented by reference TRBV7-9 and TRBJ2-7, the full variable domain reads DTGVSQNPRHKITKRGQNVTFRCDPISEHNRLYWYRQTLGQGPEFLTYFQNEAQLEKSRLLSDRFSAERPKGSFSTLEIQRTEQGDSAMYLCASAGLTYEQYFGPGTRLTVT.

This clonotype was seen a handful of times. The CDR3 protein is CASSSGLASQETQYF. CDR3 in DNA: TGTGCCAGCAGCTCGGGACTAGCGAGCCAAGAGACCCAGTACTTC. This chain connects TRBV5-8 to TRBJ2-5; TRBD2 matches at 10 bases. The V segment lost 3 bases and the J segment 1 base; nucleotides outside the gene matches: 3. CDR1 SGHTS and CDR2 YDEGEE come from the germline V gene. The CDR3 runs 15 residues.

The chain recombines TRBV20-1 with TRBJ2-3; 11 bases line up with TRBD1. CDR1 DFQATT and CDR2 SNEGSKA come from the germline V gene (reference sequence). CDR3 length: 15 residues. J was trimmed by 5 bases and V by 6 bases; bases with no gene match: 10. CDR3 loop: CSAPGQGAGGDTQYF. Here the CDR3 DNA reads TGCAGTGCCCCCGGACAGGGGGCAGGGGGAGATACGCAGTATTTT.

This clonotype was seen more than once but under ten times. In DNA form, the CDR3 reads TGTGCCAGCTCCCTAGGGGGATTAGCGGGGGGAGGAAATGAGCAGTTCTTC. It encodes CASSLGGLAGGGNEQFF. The chain couples TRBV12-3 or TRBV12-4 to TRBJ2-1, with 10 bases lining up with TRBD2. V was clipped by 8 bases and J by 7 bases; unmatched bases: 17. The CDR3 covers 17 residues.

This clonotype showed up just a few times. The genes are TRBV9 and TRBJ2-3; D remains unclear. Germline V lookup: CDR1 SGDLS, CDR2 YYNGEE. The CDR3 is 14 residues long. Trimming cost V 0 bases and J 2 bases, with 7 bases left between them. The CDR3 sequence: CASSVVPDTDTQYF. The CDR3 coding sequence is TGTGCCAGCAGCGTAGTCCCAGACACAGATACGCAGTATTTT.